This entry lists 20 T cell receptor beta chains sequenced from one sample in a study of blood T cell repertoires in COVID-19. Profiled with immunoSEQ multiplex PCR; TCRdb holds only in-frame clones, not every one. This table holds about 460,000 clones, 75% to 90% found once. Sequencing input: PBMCs or T cells enriched from blood (not recorded which). These receptors were obtained from a woman aged 60-75 years who had recovered from COVID-19.

This chain links TRBV7-7 with TRBJ2-3, with 9 bases matching TRBD1. The CDR3 is 15 residues long. V was pared by 5 bases and J by 8 bases, with 11 bases of the junction left unmatched. Germline V lookup: CDR1 SSHAT, CDR2 FNYEAQ (reference sequence). CDR3 DNA sequence: TGTGCCAGCAGCCCCTTGGACAGGGGAGAGGGTACGCAGTATTTT. Translation gives CASSPLDRGEGTQYF.

The chain combines TRBV11-3 with TRBJ1-2, with D perhaps TRBD1 (6 bases). Germline lookup yields CDR1 SGHNT and CDR2 YENEEA. The CDR3 runs 14 residues. V lost 0 bases and J 6 bases, leaving 11 bases between the germline ends. The CDR3 nucleotides are TGTGCCAGCAGCTTAGAAAACAGGGATCATGGCTACACCTTC. Translating it yields CASSLENRDHGYTF.

V gene TRBV2 combines with J gene TRBJ1-6; 7 nucleotides line up with TRBD1. Germline CDR1 and CDR2: SNHLY and FYNNEI. The CDR3 consists of 14 residues. The trim removed 8 bases at V and 7 bases at J, leaving 8 bases unmatched. CDR3 sequence reads: CASCRQGDNSPLHF. DNA for the CDR3: TGTGCCAGCTGCCGACAGGGTGACAATTCACCCCTCCACTTT.

This chain links TRBV5-4 with TRBJ1-2; 10 bases are shared with TRBD1. CDR3 length: 13 amino acids. The trim removed 5 bases at V and 7 bases at J, leaving 5 bases unmatched. Germline lookup yields CDR1 SGHNT and CDR2 YYREEE (reference sequence). The DNA of the CDR3 is TGTGCCAGCAGAGACAGGGGGCGCGCTGGCTACACCTTC. Residues: CASRDRGRAGYTF.

The chain recombines TRBV5-6 with TRBJ1-1, with 7 bases fitting TRBD1. The V gene end was trimmed by 1 base and the J gene end by 0 bases; junction bases not matched to a gene: 6. Germline values: CDR1 SGHDT, CDR2 YYEEEE. This CDR3 is built from 16 residues. The CDR3, as DNA: TGTGCCAGCAGCTTGCTCGAGGGGGCGCTGAACACTGAAGCTTTCTTT. It yields the protein CASSLLEGALNTEAFF.

CDR3 sequence (DNA): TGCGCCAGCAGCCGCCTGACAGGTTATAATTCACCCCTCCACTTT. This encodes CASSRLTGYNSPLHF. The chain has TRBV4-1 and TRBJ1-6, with D possibly matching TRBD1 (6 bases). V lost 4 bases to trimming and J lost 4 bases, with 11 bases between them. CDR1 is MGHRA and CDR2 is YSYEKL in the germline V gene. The CDR3 is 15 amino acids.

The chain is built from TRBV6-6 and TRBJ2-5; 8 bases are shared with TRBD2. From germline, CDR1 is MNHNY and CDR2 SVGAGI (reference sequence). This CDR3 has 13 amino acids. Trimming at V came to 6 bases and at J to 2 bases, leaving 2 bases not matched to a gene. CDR3 DNA: TGTGCCAGCAGATCTAGCGGGCAAGAGACCCAGTACTTC. Its translation: CASRSSGQETQYF.

The chain couples TRBV7-2 to TRBJ1-5; tentatively, D is TRBD1 (5 bases). Per germline, CDR1 SGHTA and CDR2 FQGNSA. V was pared by 5 bases and J by 7 bases, with 15 bases between. The CDR3 totals 14 residues. The CDR3 DNA is TGTGCCAGCAGCCCAAGCGGGGGGAGGCAGCCCCAGCATTTT. It specifies CASSPSGGRQPQHF.

This clone was observed a few times. The chain employs TRBV5-6 and TRBJ1-2, with no clear D. The CDR3 spans 13 residues. V was cut by 4 bases and J by 8 bases, with 15 bases left in between. Germline values: CDR1 SGHDT, CDR2 YYEEEE. The CDR3 here is CASSQVGGKGYTF. The CDR3 nucleotides are TGTGCCAGCAGCCAAGTGGGAGGGAAGGGCTACACCTTC.

The chain employs TRBV3-1 (or the pseudogene TRBV3-2) and TRBJ1-6; D not certain. Trimming removed 1 base at V and 6 bases at J, with 4 bases between. This CDR3 comprises 13 residues. Germline values: CDR1 LGHDT, CDR2 YNNKEL (reference sequence). CDR3 DNA: TGTGCCAGCAGCCAAGTAGTTAATTCACCCCTCCACTTT. This encodes CASSQVVNSPLHF.

The chain is built from TRBV5-5 and TRBJ1-1; a weak D match, TRBD1 (5 bases). Germline loops: CDR1 SGHKS, CDR2 YYEKEE (reference sequence). V lost 0 bases to trimming and J lost 5 bases, with 8 bases between them. There are 13 residues in the CDR3. CDR3 sequence: CASSLGGMTEAFF. The DNA for the CDR3 is TGTGCCAGCAGCTTGGGGGGCATGACTGAAGCTTTCTTT.

This clone was seen a handful of times. This chain links TRBV7-9 with TRBJ2-7; the D gene is possibly TRBD2 (5 bases). This CDR3 has 12 residues. From germline, CDR1 is SEHNR and CDR2 FQNEAQ (reference sequence). V was pared by 4 bases and J by 3 bases, with 7 bases between. The CDR3 here is CASSSRDYEQYF. In nucleotides, the CDR3 is TGTGCCAGCAGCTCCCGGGACTACGAGCAGTACTTC.

The chain recombines TRBV6-4 with TRBJ1-1; D gene ambiguous. The CDR3 has 12 residues. CDR1 and CDR2 (germline): MRHNA, SNTAGT. The germline V and J ends were trimmed by 2 bases and 2 bases, with 3 bases remaining between them. DNA for the CDR3: TGTGCCAGCAGTGACCTTAACACTGAAGCTTTCTTT. This encodes CASSDLNTEAFF.

The rearrangement links TRBV5-6 to TRBJ2-7; TRBD2 might be the D (6 bases). V gave up 4 bases and J gave up 7 bases, with 21 bases separating them. There are 15 residues in the CDR3. The germline gives CDR1 SGHDT, CDR2 YYEEEE. The CDR3 loop is CASSLNSRRGWEQYV. CDR3 in DNA: TGTGCCAGCAGCCTCAATTCCCGTCGGGGGTGGGAGCAGTACGTC.

This rearrangement joins TRBV2 to TRBJ2-4; tentatively, D is TRBD2 (6 bases). The germline gives CDR1 SNHLY, CDR2 FYNNEI. The CDR3 consists of 15 residues. The germline V and J ends were trimmed by 7 bases and 5 bases, with 18 bases remaining between them. The CDR3 nucleotides read TGTGCCAGCACCGGAGGGTTCACCCAAGAAAACATTCAGTACTTC. Translation gives CASTGGFTQENIQYF.

This clone was counted between two and nine times. CDR3: CASSPTSRSTDTQYF. As DNA, the CDR3 is TGTGCCAGCAGCCCGACTAGCCGATCAACAGATACGCAGTATTTT. This chain connects TRBV28 to TRBJ2-3; TRBD2 aligns across 7 bases. Trimming at V came to 6 bases and at J to 3 bases, leaving 9 bases not matched to a gene. CDR3 size: 15 residues. Per the germline V gene, CDR1 is MDHEN and CDR2 is SYDVKM.

The rearrangement joins TRBV19 to TRBJ1-5, with 7 bases lining up with TRBD1. The CDR3 extends over 14 amino acids. Looked up from germline, CDR1 is LNHDA and CDR2 is SQIVND (reference sequence). V lost 5 bases, J lost 7 bases, and 8 bases stayed unmatched. CDR3 loop: CASSVEGANQPQHF. The CDR3 DNA follows: TGTGCCAGTAGTGTTGAGGGGGCGAACCAGCCCCAGCATTTT.

This chain uses TRBV18 with TRBJ1-5; a possible D gene is TRBD1 (5 bases). Germline values: CDR1 KGHSH, CDR2 LQKENI. The CDR3 totals 13 residues. The V and J ends lost 8 bases and 5 bases respectively, with 13 bases between them. CDR3 sequence reads: CASTVGQYQPQHF. In DNA form, the CDR3 reads TGTGCCAGCACCGTCGGACAATATCAGCCCCAGCATTTT.

This CDR3 reads CASSQFAGTDYSPLHF. The CDR3 DNA sequence: TGCGCCAGCAGCCAATTCGCCGGGACAGACTATTCACCCCTCCACTTT. The chain couples TRBV4-1 to TRBJ1-6, with 7 bases aligning to TRBD1. The CDR3 covers 16 residues. Trimming cost V 2 bases and J 8 bases; bases outside gene matches: 9. Germline CDR1 is MGHRA and CDR2 is YSYEKL.

Only one count was recorded for this clone. The gene calls are TRBV5-1 and TRBJ1-2; a possible D gene is TRBD1 (6 bases). Germline V gene sequence: CDR1 SGHRS, CDR2 YFSETQ. The CDR3 spans 15 residues. Trimming removed 3 bases at V and 8 bases at J, with 20 bases between. CDR3 protein: CASSSTEPGGGGYTF. The CDR3 region has the DNA TGCGCCAGCAGCTCGACCGAACCCGGGGGGGGCGGCTACACCTTC.